The clone carrying this T cell receptor beta chain was seen many times. Its antigen is currently unknown. This record comes from a study of metastatic and nonmetastatic thyroid tumors. The wider study: Repertoire data that came from the blood and tumor or nodule tissue of malignant and benign thyroid patients were compared. General study points: Relative to benign nodules, malignant thyroid tumors were reportedly characterized by significantly elevated TCR beta diversity in blood and tumor.

Thyroid surgery was preceded by no treatment in any patient. Methods used by the authors: Construction of a distant-metastasis classifier for papillary thyroid cancer relied on CDR3 differences across clinicopathological groups. With MiXCR, TCRdb reprocessed the PCR reads. These V and J calls rely on TCRdb rather than the paper's analysis. The table has some 16,000 clones, roughly a quarter seen once; the top ten hold around 13%. The TCR was taken from a male donor with papillary thyroid cancer or a benign thyroid nodule (not recorded which). Some clones in this sample may be carry-over from other donors' samples. The sequencing sample was made of tumor tissue.

CDR3 nucleotide sequence: TGCAGTGTTCCTTCGGTGGCAGGGGGTGGAACTGAAGCTTTCTTT. It is translated as CSVPSVAGGGTEAFF. The chain has TRBV20-1 and TRBJ1-1, with 7 bases fitting TRBD1. This CDR3 spans 15 amino acids. Unmatched junction bases numbered 16, after V lost 7 bases and J lost 5 bases. Germline V gene lookup returns CDR1 DFQATT and CDR2 SNEGSKA (reference sequence).